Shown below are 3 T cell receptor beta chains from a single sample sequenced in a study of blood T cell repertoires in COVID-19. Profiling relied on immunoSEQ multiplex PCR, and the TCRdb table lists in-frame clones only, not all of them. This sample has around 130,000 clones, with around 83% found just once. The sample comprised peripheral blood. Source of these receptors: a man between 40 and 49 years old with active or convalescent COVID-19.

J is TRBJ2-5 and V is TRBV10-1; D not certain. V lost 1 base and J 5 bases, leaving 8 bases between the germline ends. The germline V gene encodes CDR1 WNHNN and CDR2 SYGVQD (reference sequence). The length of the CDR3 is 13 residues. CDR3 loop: CASSEFPRETQYF. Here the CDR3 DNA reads TGCGCCAGCAGTGAGTTTCCGCGGGAGACCCAGTACTTC.

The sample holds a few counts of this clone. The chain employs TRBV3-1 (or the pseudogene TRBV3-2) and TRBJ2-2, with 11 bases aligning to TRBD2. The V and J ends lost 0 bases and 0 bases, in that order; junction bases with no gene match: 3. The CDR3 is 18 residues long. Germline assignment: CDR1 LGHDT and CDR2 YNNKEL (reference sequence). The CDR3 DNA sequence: TGTGCCAGCAGCCAAGATATTAGCGGGGGGGCGAACACCGGGGAGCTGTTTTTT. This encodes CASSQDISGGANTGELFF.

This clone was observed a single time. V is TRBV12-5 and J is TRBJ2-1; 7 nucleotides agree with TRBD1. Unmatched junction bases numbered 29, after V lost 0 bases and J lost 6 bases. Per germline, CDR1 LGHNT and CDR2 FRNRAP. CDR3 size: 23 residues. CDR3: CASGLVLIPTQGRCFRFGNEQFF. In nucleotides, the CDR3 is TGTGCTAGTGGTTTGGTACTAATCCCCACACAGGGGCGGTGTTTCCGATTTGGCAATGAGCAGTTCTTC.